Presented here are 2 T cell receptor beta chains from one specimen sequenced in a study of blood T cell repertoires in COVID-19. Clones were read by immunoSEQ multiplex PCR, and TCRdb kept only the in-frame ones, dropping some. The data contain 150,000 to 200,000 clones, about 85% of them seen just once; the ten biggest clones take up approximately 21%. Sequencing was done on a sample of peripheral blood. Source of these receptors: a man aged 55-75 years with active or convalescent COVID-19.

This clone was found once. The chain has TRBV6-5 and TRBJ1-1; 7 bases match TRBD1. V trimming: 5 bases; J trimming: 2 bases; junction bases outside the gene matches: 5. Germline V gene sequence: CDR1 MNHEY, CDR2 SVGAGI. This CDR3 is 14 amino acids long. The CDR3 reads CASSPGTVNTEAFF. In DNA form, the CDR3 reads TGTGCCAGCAGTCCCGGGACAGTTAACACTGAAGCTTTCTTT.

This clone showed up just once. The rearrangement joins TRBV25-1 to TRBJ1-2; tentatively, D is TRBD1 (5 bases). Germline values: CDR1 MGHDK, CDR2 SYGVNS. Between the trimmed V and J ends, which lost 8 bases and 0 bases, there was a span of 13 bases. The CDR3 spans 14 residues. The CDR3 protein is CASGEGITNYGYTF. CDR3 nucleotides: TGTGCCAGCGGGGAGGGGATAACTAACTATGGCTACACCTTC.